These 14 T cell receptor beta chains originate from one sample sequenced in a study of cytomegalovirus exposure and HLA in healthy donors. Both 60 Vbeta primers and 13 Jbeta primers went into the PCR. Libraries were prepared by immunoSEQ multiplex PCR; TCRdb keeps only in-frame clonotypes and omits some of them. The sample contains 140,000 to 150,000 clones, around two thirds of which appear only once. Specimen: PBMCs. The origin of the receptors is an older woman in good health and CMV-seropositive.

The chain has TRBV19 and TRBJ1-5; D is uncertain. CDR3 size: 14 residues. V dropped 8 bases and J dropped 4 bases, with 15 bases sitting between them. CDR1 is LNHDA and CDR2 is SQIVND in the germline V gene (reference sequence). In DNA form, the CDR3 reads TGTGCCAGTGCAGACCGACGGACTAATCAGCCCCAGCATTTT. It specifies CASADRRTNQPQHF.

The CDR3 region has the DNA TGCAGCGTTCTGAGGGTTCTGAACACTGAAGCTTTCTTT. Encoded protein: CSVLRVLNTEAFF. The chain is built from TRBV29-1 and TRBJ1-1; D remains unclear. The germline V gene has CDR1 SQVTM and CDR2 ANQGSEA. With 5 bases removed from V and 0 bases from J, the gap between germline ends came to 10 bases. This CDR3 is built from 13 residues.

The DNA for the CDR3 is TGTGCCAGCAGCTTAGTGGGCGGGCGCAGCACAGATACGCAGTATTTT. Protein product: CASSLVGGRSTDTQYF. The chain has TRBV11-2 and TRBJ2-3; D perhaps matches TRBD2 (5 bases). The CDR3 totals 16 residues. V shed 1 base and J shed 0 bases, with 11 bases lying between them. In germline, CDR1 is SGHAT, CDR2 FQNNGV.

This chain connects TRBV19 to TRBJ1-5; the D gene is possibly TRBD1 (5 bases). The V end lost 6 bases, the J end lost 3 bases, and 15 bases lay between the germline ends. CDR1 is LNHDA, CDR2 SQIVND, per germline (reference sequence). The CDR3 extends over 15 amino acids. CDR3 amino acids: CASRTTVPLNQPQHF. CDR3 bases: TGTGCCAGTAGGACGACAGTGCCGCTCAATCAGCCCCAGCATTTT.

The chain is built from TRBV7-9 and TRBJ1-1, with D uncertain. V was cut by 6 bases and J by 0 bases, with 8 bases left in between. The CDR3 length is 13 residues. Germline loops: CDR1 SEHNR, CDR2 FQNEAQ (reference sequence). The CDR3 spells CASSFDMNTEAFF. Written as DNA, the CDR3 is TGTGCCAGCAGTTTCGACATGAACACTGAAGCTTTCTTT. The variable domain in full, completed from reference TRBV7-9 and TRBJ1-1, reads DTGVSQNPRHKITKRGQNVTFRCDPISEHNRLYWYRQTLGQGPEFLTYFQNEAQLEKSRLLSDRFSAERPKGSFSTLEIQRTEQGDSAMYLCASSFDMNTEAFFGQGTRLTVV.

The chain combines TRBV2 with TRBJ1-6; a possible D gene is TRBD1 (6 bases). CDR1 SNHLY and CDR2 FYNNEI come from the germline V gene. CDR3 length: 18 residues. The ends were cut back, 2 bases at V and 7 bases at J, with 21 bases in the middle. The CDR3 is CASSEFVWVTGSNSPLHF. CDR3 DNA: TGTGCCAGCAGTGAATTTGTTTGGGTGACAGGATCCAATTCACCCCTCCACTTT.

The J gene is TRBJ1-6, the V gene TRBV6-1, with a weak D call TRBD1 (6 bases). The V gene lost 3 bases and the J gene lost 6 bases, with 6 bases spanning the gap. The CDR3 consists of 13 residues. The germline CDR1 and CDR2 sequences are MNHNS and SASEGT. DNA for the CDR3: TGTGCCAGCAGTGAGGACAGTAATTCACCCCTCCACTTT. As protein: CASSEDSNSPLHF.

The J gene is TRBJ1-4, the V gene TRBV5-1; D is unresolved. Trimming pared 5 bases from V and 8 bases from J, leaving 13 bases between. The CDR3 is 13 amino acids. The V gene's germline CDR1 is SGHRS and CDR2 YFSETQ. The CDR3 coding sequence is TGCGCCAGCAGGGACTTTAGTTACGAAAAACTGTTTTTT. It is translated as CASRDFSYEKLFF. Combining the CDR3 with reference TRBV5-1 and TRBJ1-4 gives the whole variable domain KAGVTQTPRYLIKTRGQQVTLSCSPISGHRSVSWYQQTPGQGLQFLFEYFSETQRNKGNFPGRFSGRQFSNSRSEMNVSTLELGDSALYLCASRDFSYEKLFFGSGTQLSVL.

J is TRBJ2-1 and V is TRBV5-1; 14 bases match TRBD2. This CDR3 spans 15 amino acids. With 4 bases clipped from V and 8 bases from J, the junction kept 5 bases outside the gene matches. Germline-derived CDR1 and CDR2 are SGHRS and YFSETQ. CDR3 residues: CASSRLAGGPDEQFF. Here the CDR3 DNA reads TGCGCCAGCAGCAGACTAGCGGGAGGGCCTGATGAGCAGTTCTTC.

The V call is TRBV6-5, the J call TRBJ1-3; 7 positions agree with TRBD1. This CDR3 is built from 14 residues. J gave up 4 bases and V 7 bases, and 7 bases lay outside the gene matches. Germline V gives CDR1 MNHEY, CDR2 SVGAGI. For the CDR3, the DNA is TGTGCCAGCAAGACAGGGTGGTACGGAAACACCATATATTTT. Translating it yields CASKTGWYGNTIYF.

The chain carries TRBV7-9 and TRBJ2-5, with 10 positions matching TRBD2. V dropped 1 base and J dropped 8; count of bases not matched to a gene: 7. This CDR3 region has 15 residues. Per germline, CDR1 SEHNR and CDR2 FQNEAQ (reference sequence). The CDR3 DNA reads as TGTGCCAGCAGCTTAGACGCTTCTAGCGGGAGTACCCAGTACTTC. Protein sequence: CASSLDASSGSTQYF.

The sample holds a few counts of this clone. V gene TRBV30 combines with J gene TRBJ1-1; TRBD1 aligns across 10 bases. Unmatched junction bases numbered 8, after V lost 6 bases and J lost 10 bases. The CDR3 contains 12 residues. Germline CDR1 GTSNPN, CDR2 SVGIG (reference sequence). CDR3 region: CACSGDRGRAFF. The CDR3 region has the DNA TGTGCCTGCTCTGGAGACAGGGGGCGAGCTTTCTTT. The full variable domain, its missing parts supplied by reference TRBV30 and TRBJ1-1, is SQTIHQWPATLVQPVGSPLSLECTVEGTSNPNLYWYRQAAGRGLQLLFYSVGIGQISSEVPQNLSASRPQDRQFILSSKKLLLSDSGFYLCACSGDRGRAFFGQGTRLTVV.

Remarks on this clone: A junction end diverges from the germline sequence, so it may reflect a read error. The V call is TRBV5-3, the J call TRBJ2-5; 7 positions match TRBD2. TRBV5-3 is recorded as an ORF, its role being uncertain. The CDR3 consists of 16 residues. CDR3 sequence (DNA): TGTGCCAGAAGCCAGAGGTTTGGGACTACACAAGAGACCCGGTACTTC. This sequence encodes CARSQRFGTTQETRYF.

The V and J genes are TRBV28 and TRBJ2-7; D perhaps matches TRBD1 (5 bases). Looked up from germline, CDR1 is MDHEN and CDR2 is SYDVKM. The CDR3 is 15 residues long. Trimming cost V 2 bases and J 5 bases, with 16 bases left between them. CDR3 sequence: CASSLGWGGLHEQYF. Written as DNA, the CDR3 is TGTGCCAGCAGTTTAGGGTGGGGCGGTCTTCACGAGCAGTACTTC.